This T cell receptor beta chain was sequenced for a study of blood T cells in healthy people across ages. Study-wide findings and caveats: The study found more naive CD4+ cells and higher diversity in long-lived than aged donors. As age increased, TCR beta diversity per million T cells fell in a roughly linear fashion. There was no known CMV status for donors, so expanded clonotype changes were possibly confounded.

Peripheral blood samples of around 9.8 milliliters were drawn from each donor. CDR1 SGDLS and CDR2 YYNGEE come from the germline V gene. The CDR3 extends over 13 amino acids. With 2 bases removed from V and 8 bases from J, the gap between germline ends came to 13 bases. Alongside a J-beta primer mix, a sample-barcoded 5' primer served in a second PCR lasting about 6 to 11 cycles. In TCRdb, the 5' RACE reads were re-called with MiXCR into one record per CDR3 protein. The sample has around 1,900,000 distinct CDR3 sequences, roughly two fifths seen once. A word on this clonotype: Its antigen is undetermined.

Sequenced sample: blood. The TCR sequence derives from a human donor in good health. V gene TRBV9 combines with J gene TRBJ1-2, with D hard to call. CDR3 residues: CASSVTIDRGYTF. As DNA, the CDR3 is TGTGCCAGCAGCGTTACAATAGATCGGGGCTACACCTTC.